The 32 T cell receptor beta chains below were found in one sample sequenced in a study of cytomegalovirus exposure and HLA in healthy donors (dated by TCRdb to about 2017). The library came from the immunoSEQ multiplex PCR assay. The multiplex PCR relied on a mix of 60 forward primers for TCR Vbeta segments and 13 reverse primers for TCR Jbeta segments. TCRdb's version of the immuneACCESS table is confined to in-frame rearrangements and falls short of the full clone set. An unresolved V gene accounts for under half of the shortfall where checked; the remainder is of unknown origin. A total of about 300,000 clones appear in this sample, 86% of them only once. Roughly 4% of the sample comes from the top ten. Sequenced sample: PBMCs. Source of these receptors: a man in his forties or fifties in good health and CMV-seropositive.

The V gene is TRBV5-1, the J gene TRBJ2-1; no firm D call. Germline V gene lookup returns CDR1 SGHRS and CDR2 YFSETQ. Trimming took 0 bases from V and 3 from J, leaving 10 bases between them. This CDR3 has 15 amino acids. The CDR3 DNA follows: TGCGCCAGCAGCTTGGGTGGCGGAGACTACAATGAGCAGTTCTTC. Translating gives CASSLGGGDYNEQFF. The full variable domain, completed using reference TRBV5-1 and TRBJ2-1, is KAGVTQTPRYLIKTRGQQVTLSCSPISGHRSVSWYQQTPGQGLQFLFEYFSETQRNKGNFPGRFSGRQFSNSRSEMNVSTLELGDSALYLCASSLGGGDYNEQFFGPGTRLTVL.

The J gene is TRBJ2-7, the V gene TRBV9, with TRBD1 matching 7 bases. The CDR3 extends over 13 amino acids. Per germline, CDR1 SGDLS and CDR2 YYNGEE. Losses at the gene ends were 4 bases for V and 3 bases for J; bases not matched to a gene: 4. The CDR3 nucleotides read TGTGCCAGCAGCCCCGGGACAGTCTACGAGCAGTACTTC. It encodes CASSPGTVYEQYF.

This sequence joins TRBV10-3 and TRBJ2-7; 8 bases are a match to TRBD1. Trimming removed 8 bases from V and 5 bases from J; junction bases left unmatched: 5. The germline V gene has CDR1 ENHRY and CDR2 SYGVKD. CDR3 length: 12 amino acids. CDR3 amino acids: CAIGQGSDEQYF. In DNA, the CDR3 is TGTGCCATCGGACAGGGAAGTGACGAGCAGTACTTC.

This CDR3 reads CASNGRGSYEQYF. The CDR3 coding sequence is TGTGCCAGCAATGGCAGGGGCTCCTACGAGCAGTACTTC. V is TRBV2 and J is TRBJ2-7, with a weak D call TRBD1 (6 bases). Trimming pared 7 bases from V and 0 bases from J, leaving 10 bases between. CDR3 size: 13 residues. Germline V gene data show CDR1 as SNHLY and CDR2 as FYNNEI.

The chain links TRBV6-5 to TRBJ2-7; 8 nucleotides match TRBD2. Germline V gene lookup returns CDR1 MNHEY and CDR2 SVGAGI. With 4 bases clipped from V and 2 bases from J, the junction kept 1 base outside the gene matches. The CDR3 contains 13 residues. The CDR3 here is CASSFGGAYEQYF. The CDR3 DNA reads as TGTGCCAGCAGTTTCGGGGGGGCCTACGAGCAGTACTTC.

This clone was seen only once. The chain has TRBV21-1 and TRBJ2-2; the table assigns TRBD1, which was not confirmed against the DNA. TRBV21-1 is a listed pseudogene. The CDR3 is 17 residues long. This CDR3 is CASSKVGQDINTGELFF. CDR3 nucleotides: TGTGCCAGCAGCAAAGTAGGACAGGACATAAACACCGGGGAGCTGTTTTTT.

V and J are TRBV5-8 and TRBJ2-1; possible D gene TRBD2, 7 bases. The ends were cut back, 6 bases at V and 2 bases at J, with 18 bases in the middle. The germline V gene encodes CDR1 SGHTS and CDR2 YDEGEE. There are 16 residues in the CDR3. The CDR3 protein is CASTERGAGTYNEQFF. DNA for the CDR3: TGTGCCAGCACCGAACGGGGGGCGGGAACCTACAATGAGCAGTTCTTC.

V and J are TRBV5-1 and TRBJ2-5; no definite D call. The end of the DNA aligns better with TRBJ2-7, so the J call may be wrong. The CDR3 extends over 13 amino acids. In germline, CDR1 is SGHRS, CDR2 YFSETQ. This chain's CDR3 is CASSFSINYEQYF. CDR3 DNA sequence: TGCGCCAGCAGCTTTTCCATAAACTACGAGCAGTACTTC.

This clone was recorded a few times. The J gene is TRBJ2-1, the V gene TRBV4-2; 7 nucleotides agree with TRBD2. The CDR3 sequence is 13 residues long. Per germline, CDR1 LGHNA and CDR2 YNFKEQ. Unmatched junction bases numbered 7, after V lost 9 bases and J lost 5 bases. As DNA, the CDR3 is TGTGCCAGTCGTGCTAGCGGTAACAATGAGCAGTTCTTC. Residues: CASRASGNNEQFF.

The CDR3 reads CAISTRGQGGTEAFF. CDR3 in DNA: TGTGCCATCAGTACGCGTGGACAGGGCGGCACTGAAGCTTTCTTT. The chain couples TRBV10-3 to TRBJ1-1; 8 bases agree with TRBD1. The CDR3 totals 15 residues. Germline CDR1 ENHRY, CDR2 SYGVKD. After removal of 5 bases from V and 4 bases from J, the junction contained 9 bases not matched to a gene.

This clone was observed a handful of times. In the same sample, other DNA sequences code for this CDR3. The chain joins TRBV27 to TRBJ1-1; maybe TRBD1 (5 bases). The V gene lost 5 bases and the J gene lost 5 bases, with 9 bases spanning the gap. There are 12 residues in the CDR3. CDR1 is MNHEY, CDR2 SMNVEV, per germline (reference sequence). The CDR3 bases are TGTGCCAGCAGTCCCGGGGGAACTGAAGCTTTCTTT. Residues: CASSPGGTEAFF.

This clone was found once. In DNA form, the CDR3 reads TGTGCCAGCAGCCGGAGGCGGGGATACACAGATACGCAGTATTTT. This translates into CASSRRRGYTDTQYF. The chain recombines TRBV7-2 with TRBJ2-3; D possibly corresponds to TRBD2 (6 bases). This CDR3 is 15 amino acids long. Germline V CDR1 and CDR2: SGHTA, FQGNSA. Trimming removed 5 bases from V and 2 bases from J, with 14 bases in between.

The V and J genes are TRBV19 and TRBJ2-7, with TRBD1 matching 9 bases. This CDR3 spans 15 amino acids. Germline CDR1 reads LNHDA; CDR2 reads SQIVND (reference sequence). J gave up 5 bases and V 3 bases, and 8 bases lay outside the gene matches. The CDR3 protein is CASSITGTGIHEQYF. CDR3 sequence (DNA): TGTGCCAGTAGTATTACCGGGACAGGGATCCACGAGCAGTACTTC.

The chain uses TRBV7-8 and TRBJ1-1; 9 positions match TRBD1. After removal of 3 bases from V and 6 bases from J, the junction contained 8 bases not matched to a gene. CDR3 length: 15 residues. CDR1 is SGHVS and CDR2 is FQNEAQ in the germline V gene. CDR3 coding DNA: TGTGCCAGCAGCTTTGGTGACAGGGGGGGCTCTGAAGCTTTCTTT. This gives the protein CASSFGDRGGSEAFF.

This chain connects TRBV11-2 to TRBJ2-1; TRBD2 agrees at 7 bases. Germline lookup yields CDR1 SGHAT and CDR2 FQNNGV. The CDR3 sequence is 12 residues long. Germline trimming cut 2 bases from V and 10 bases from J; bases unmatched to any gene: 2. The CDR3 loop is CASSLMREEQFF. CDR3 in DNA: TGTGCCAGCAGCTTAATGCGGGAGGAGCAGTTCTTC.

The V call is TRBV14, the J call TRBJ2-5, with D maybe TRBD2 (5 bases). The CDR3 sequence is 17 residues long. CDR1 SGHDN and CDR2 FVKESK come from the germline V gene. V was cut by 0 bases and J by 1 base, with 15 bases left in between. The CDR3 reads CASSQDSQRSGQETQYF. In DNA, the CDR3 is TGTGCCAGCAGCCAAGATTCCCAGCGGTCGGGCCAAGAGACCCAGTACTTC.

J is TRBJ1-1 and V is TRBV12-5; D call uncertain. There are 13 residues in the CDR3. V was clipped by 2 bases and J by 5 bases, with 9 bases between them. Germline V CDR1 and CDR2: LGHNT, FRNRAP. CDR3 in amino acids: CASGLTPVTEAFF. For the CDR3, the DNA is TGTGCTAGTGGTTTGACCCCGGTTACTGAAGCTTTCTTT.

The chain is built from TRBV6-5 and TRBJ2-3; D might be TRBD1 (6 bases). The ends were cut back, 6 bases at V and 2 bases at J, with 12 bases in the middle. The CDR3 length is 14 residues. Germline V lookup: CDR1 MNHEY, CDR2 SVGAGI. The DNA for the CDR3 is TGTGCCAGCAGGTTGGACAGCTACACAGATACGCAGTATTTT. Translated, it gives CASRLDSYTDTQYF.

J is TRBJ1-1 and V is TRBV10-2; D unresolved. Germline CDR1 reads WSHSY; CDR2 reads SAAADI. The V end was cut by 4 bases, the J end by 1 base, with 4 bases between. The CDR3 runs to 12 residues. The CDR3 loop is CASSGGNTEAFF. The CDR3 nucleotides read TGCGCCAGCAGTGGAGGGAACACTGAAGCTTTCTTT.

This clone was observed once. The rearrangement uses TRBV7-9 and TRBJ2-1; 10 nucleotides match TRBD1. Germline-derived CDR1 and CDR2 are SEHNR and FQNEAQ (reference sequence). The CDR3 contains 16 residues. V was clipped by 5 bases and J by 3 bases; unmatched bases: 7. CDR3 sequence: CASSRSGTGDYNEQFF. As DNA, the CDR3 is TGTGCCAGCAGCCGCTCCGGGACAGGGGACTACAATGAGCAGTTCTTC. Full variable domain (rest looked up from reference TRBV7-9 and TRBJ2-1): DTGVSQNPRHKITKRGQNVTFRCDPISEHNRLYWYRQTLGQGPEFLTYFQNEAQLEKSRLLSDRFSAERPKGSFSTLEIQRTEQGDSAMYLCASSRSGTGDYNEQFFGPGTRLTVL.

The chain links TRBV9 to TRBJ2-5, with D possibly being TRBD2 (5 bases). Trimming left V 3 bases short and J 1 base short, with 7 bases between. CDR1 is SGDLS and CDR2 is YYNGEE in the germline V gene. This CDR3 is 13 amino acids long. CDR3 in amino acids: CASSAGVQETQYF. In nucleotides, the CDR3 is TGTGCCAGCAGCGCCGGGGTCCAAGAGACCCAGTACTTC.

The chain couples TRBV7-2 to TRBJ1-2, with unresolved D. CDR3 length equals 13 residues. V was clipped by 3 bases and J by 3 bases, with 8 bases between them. Germline lookup yields CDR1 SGHTA and CDR2 FQGNSA. The CDR3 DNA sequence: TGTGCCAGCAGCTTGGGCATTGACTATGGCTACACCTTC. Protein: CASSLGIDYGYTF.

The rearrangement links TRBV7-3 to TRBJ2-5; possible D gene TRBD1, 5 bases. The J call may be mistaken, given a closer DNA end match to TRBJ2-7. This CDR3 has 15 amino acids. Germline V gives CDR1 SGHTA, CDR2 FQGTGA. CDR3 amino acids: CASSLRAGMHYEQYF. The CDR3 region has the DNA TGTGCCAGCAGCTTAAGGGCAGGGATGCACTACGAGCAGTACTTC.

On this clone: Relative to the germline gene, one junction end is altered; a read error may explain this. The chain is built from TRBV7-9 and TRBJ2-7; 11 nucleotides match TRBD2. Germline V gives CDR1 SEHNR, CDR2 FQNEAQ (reference sequence). CDR3 length: 16 amino acids. CDR3 amino acids: CSSSPAVAGGSYEQYF. CDR3 bases: TGTTCCAGCAGCCCCGCGGTAGCGGGAGGGTCCTACGAGCAGTACTTC.

This chain uses TRBV23-1 with TRBJ2-5, with D possibly matching TRBD2 (5 bases). TRBV23-1 is an ORF, and what it does is uncertain. V shed 3 bases and J shed 2 bases, with 16 bases lying between them. The CDR3 runs 16 residues. CDR3 DNA: TGCGCCAGCAGTCATTTGACCCCGCGCGGGCAAGAGACCCAGTACTTC. This encodes CASSHLTPRGQETQYF.

This sequence joins TRBV7-3 and TRBJ2-2; no clear D gene. CDR1 is SGHTA and CDR2 is FQGTGA in the germline V gene. This CDR3 region has 14 residues. With 2 bases removed from V and 5 bases from J, the gap between germline ends came to 9 bases. Here the CDR3 reads CASSLGQKTGELFF. The CDR3 nucleotides are TGTGCCAGCAGCTTAGGGCAGAAAACCGGGGAGCTGTTTTTT.

The rearrangement links TRBV28 to TRBJ2-3, with 10 nucleotides matching TRBD2. The CDR3 is 15 residues long. V shed 5 bases, J shed 1 base, and the junction held 3 bases outside the gene matches. Germline V gives CDR1 MDHEN, CDR2 SYDVKM. CDR3 DNA: TGTGCCAGCAGTACCCTAGCGGGGGGCACAGATACGCAGTATTTT. Translated: CASSTLAGGTDTQYF.

This clone occurred a few times. This chain uses TRBV5-6 with TRBJ2-1; a possible D gene is TRBD1 (5 bases). CDR1 and CDR2 from the germline V gene are SGHDT and YYEEEE. Trimming left V 1 base short and J 5 bases short, with 10 bases between. This CDR3 has 14 amino acids. This chain's CDR3 is CASSLPGSNNEQFF. CDR3 nucleotides: TGTGCCAGCAGCTTGCCAGGGTCCAACAATGAGCAGTTCTTC.

The V call is TRBV19, the J call TRBJ2-7, with 9 bases identical to TRBD1. CDR3 length: 17 amino acids. CDR1 LNHDA and CDR2 SQIVND come from the germline V gene (reference sequence). V was pared by 6 bases and J by 4 bases, with 16 bases of the junction left unmatched. CDR3 nucleotide sequence: TGTGCCAGTAGCACGGGATCGGGGACAGGGTCATGGTACGAGCAGTACTTC. It is translated as CASSTGSGTGSWYEQYF.

This chain connects TRBV19 to TRBJ2-7; no firm D call. Germline V gene sequence: CDR1 LNHDA, CDR2 SQIVND (reference sequence). The CDR3 covers 13 residues. Trimming took 0 bases from V and 2 from J, leaving 5 bases between them. CDR3: CASSIDYPYEQYF. The CDR3 DNA reads TGTGCCAGTAGTATAGACTACCCCTACGAGCAGTACTTC.

For the CDR3, the DNA is TGTGCCTGGACCCGGGGTGTTCGGAACAATGAGCAGTTCTTC. Translating gives CAWTRGVRNNEQFF. The chain is built from TRBV30 and TRBJ2-1, with D perhaps matching TRBD2 (5 bases). V was clipped by 4 bases and J by 5 bases, with 15 bases between them. The germline gives CDR1 GTSNPN, CDR2 SVGIG (reference sequence). The CDR3 length is 14 residues.

V gene TRBV19 combines with J gene TRBJ2-7; 7 bases align to TRBD1. CDR3 length: 14 amino acids. V lost 6 bases, J lost 2 bases, and 7 bases stayed unmatched. In germline, CDR1 is LNHDA, CDR2 SQIVND (reference sequence). Written as DNA, the CDR3 is TGTGCCAGTAGGAGGGACAGCAGAACCTACGAGCAGTACTTC. As protein: CASRRDSRTYEQYF.